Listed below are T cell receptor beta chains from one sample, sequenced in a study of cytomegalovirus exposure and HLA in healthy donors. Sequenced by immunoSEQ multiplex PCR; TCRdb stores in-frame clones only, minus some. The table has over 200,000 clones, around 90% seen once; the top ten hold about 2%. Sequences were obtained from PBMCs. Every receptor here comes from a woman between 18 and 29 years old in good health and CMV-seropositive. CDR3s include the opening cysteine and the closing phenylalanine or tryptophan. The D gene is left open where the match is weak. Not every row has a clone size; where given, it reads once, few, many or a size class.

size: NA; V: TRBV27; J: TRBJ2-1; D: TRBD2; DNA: TGTGCCAGCAGTTTCCTCGGACTAGCGGGAGAGTTTGAGCAGTTCTTC; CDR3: CASSFLGLAGEFEQFF
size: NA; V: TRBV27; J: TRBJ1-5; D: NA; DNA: TGTGCCAGCAGTTTCAGTTTTAGCAATCAGCCCCAGCATTTT; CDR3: CASSFSFSNQPQHF
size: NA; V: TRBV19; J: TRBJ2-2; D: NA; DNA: TGTGCCAGTAGTCGTCCGGTCCGGAGTACCGGGGAGCTGTTTTTT; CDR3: CASSRPVRSTGELFF
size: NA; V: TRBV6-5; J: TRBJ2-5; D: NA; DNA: TGTGCCAGCAGAGTACAGGCTCAAGAGACCCAGTACTTC; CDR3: CASRVQAQETQYF
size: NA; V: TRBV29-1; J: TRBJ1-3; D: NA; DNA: TGCAGCGCTGATATGAGGAACACCATATATTTT; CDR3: CSADMRNTIYF
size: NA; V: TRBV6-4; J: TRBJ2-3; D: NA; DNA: TGTGCCAGCAGTGAGGGGGCTAGCACAGATACGCAGTATTTT; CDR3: CASSEGASTDTQYF
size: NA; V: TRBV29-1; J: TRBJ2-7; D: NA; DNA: TGCAGCGTTGAAGGGCGACAGCCCTACGAGCAGTACTTC; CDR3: CSVEGRQPYEQYF
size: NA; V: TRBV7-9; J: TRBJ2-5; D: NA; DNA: TGTGCCAGCAGCTTAGACCCCCGGACTAAAGGGACCCAGTACTTC; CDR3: CASSLDPRTKGTQYF
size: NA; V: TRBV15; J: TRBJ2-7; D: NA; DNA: TGTGCCACCAGCAGAAACAGGGTGGCCTACGAGCAGTACTTC; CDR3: CATSRNRVAYEQYF
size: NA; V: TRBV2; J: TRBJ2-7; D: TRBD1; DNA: TGTGCCAGCAGGGACCGGGACAGGGTTACCTACGAGCAGTACTTC; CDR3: CASRDRDRVTYEQYF
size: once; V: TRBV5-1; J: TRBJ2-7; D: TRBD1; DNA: TGCGCCAGCAGCTTGGGGCAGGGGGCTAATTACGAGCAGTACTTC; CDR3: CASSLGQGANYEQYF
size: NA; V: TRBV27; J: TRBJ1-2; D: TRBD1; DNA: TGTGCCAGCAGTTTATCATGGACAGGGTTATCCCATGGCTACACCTTC; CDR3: CASSLSWTGLSHGYTF
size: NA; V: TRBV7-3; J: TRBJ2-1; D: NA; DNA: TGTGCCAGCAGCTTAGCAGAGGGCTCCTACAATGAGCAGTTCTTC; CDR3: CASSLAEGSYNEQFF
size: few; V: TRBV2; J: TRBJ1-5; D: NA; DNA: TGTGCCAGCACCGAGCGGGCCGTTCGGGGGCCCCAGCATTTT; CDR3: CASTERAVRGPQHF
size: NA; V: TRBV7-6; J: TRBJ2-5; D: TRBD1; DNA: TGTGCCAGCAGCTTAGCGACCGGCAGGGGGCCAGAGACCCAGTACTTC; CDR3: CASSLATGRGPETQYF
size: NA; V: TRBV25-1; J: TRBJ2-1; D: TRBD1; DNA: TGTGCCAGCAGGGACAGGAATGAGCAGTTCTTC; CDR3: CASRDRNEQFF
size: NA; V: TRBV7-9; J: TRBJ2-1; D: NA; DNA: TGTGCCATCAGAGGGGATAGACTCGCCCGGGACACCTACAATGAGCAGTTCTTC; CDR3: CAIRGDRLARDTYNEQFF
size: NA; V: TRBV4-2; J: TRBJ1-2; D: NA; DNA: TGTGCCAGCAGCCAAGCTCAAGCGGGGGGGAAATTAGCTAACTATGGCTACACCTTC; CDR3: CASSQAQAGGKLANYGYTF
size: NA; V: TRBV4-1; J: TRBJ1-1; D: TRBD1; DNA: TGCGCCAGCTGGGGACAGGGAAAAGGTTTCTTT; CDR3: CASWGQGKGFF
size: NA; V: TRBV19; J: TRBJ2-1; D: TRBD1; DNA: TGTGCCAGTAAGAAAGGGGGCCGCAATGAGCAGTTCTTC; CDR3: CASKKGGRNEQFF
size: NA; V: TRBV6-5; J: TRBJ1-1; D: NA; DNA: TGTGCCAGCAGTCCGAGGAGCGATGAAGCTTTCTTT; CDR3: CASSPRSDEAFF
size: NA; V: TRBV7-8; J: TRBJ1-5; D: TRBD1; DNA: TGTGCCAGCAGTGTTAATCTGGACAGGGGCAATCAGCCCCAGCATTTT; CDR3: CASSVNLDRGNQPQHF
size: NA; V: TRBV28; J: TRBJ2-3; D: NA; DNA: TGTGCCAGCAGTTATTGGACGGGGACAGATACGCAGTATTTT; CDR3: CASSYWTGTDTQYF
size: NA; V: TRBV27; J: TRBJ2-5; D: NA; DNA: TGTGCCAGCAGTTTACGGGTTGGCGGAGAGACCCAGTACTTC; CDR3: CASSLRVGGETQYF
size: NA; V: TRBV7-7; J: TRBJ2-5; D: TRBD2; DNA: TGTGCTAGCAGCTCTCAGACTAGCGGGGAGACCCAGTACTTC; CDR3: CASSSQTSGETQYF
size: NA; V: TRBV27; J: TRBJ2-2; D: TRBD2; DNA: TGTGCCAGCAGTCCCTTGGGACTAGCGGGTACGAACACCGGGGAGCTGTTTTTT; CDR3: CASSPLGLAGTNTGELFF
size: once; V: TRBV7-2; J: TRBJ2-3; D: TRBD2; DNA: TGTGCCAGCAGCCCGACCCTGCTAGCGGGAGGGGAGGATACGCAGTATTTT; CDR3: CASSPTLLAGGEDTQYF
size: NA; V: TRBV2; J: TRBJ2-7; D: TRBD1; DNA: TGTGCCAGCCCCTCCCGGTCCCGGGACAGGGGGCCTGTTGGGGAGCAGTACTTC; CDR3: CASPSRSRDRGPVGEQYF
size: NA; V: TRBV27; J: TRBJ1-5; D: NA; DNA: TGTGCCAGCAGTTTTGTCGGGACAAGTAATCAGCCCCAGCATTTT; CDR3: CASSFVGTSNQPQHF
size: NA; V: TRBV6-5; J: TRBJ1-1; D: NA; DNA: TGTGCCAGCAGTTACCGGGGATTTATGAACACTGAAGCTTTCTTT; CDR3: CASSYRGFMNTEAFF
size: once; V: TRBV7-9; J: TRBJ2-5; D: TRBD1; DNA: TGTGCCAGCAGCCCCTGGACAGGGGGAAAAGAGACCCAGTACTTC; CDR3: CASSPWTGGKETQYF
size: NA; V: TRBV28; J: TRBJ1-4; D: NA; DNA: TGTGCCAGCAGTTTAATGACAGGCAAAACTAATGAAAAACTGTTTTTT; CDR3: CASSLMTGKTNEKLFF
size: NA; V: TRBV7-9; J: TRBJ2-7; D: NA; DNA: TGTGCCAGCAGCTCCCCTACCGGGAACGCCTACGAGCAGTACTTC; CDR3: CASSSPTGNAYEQYF
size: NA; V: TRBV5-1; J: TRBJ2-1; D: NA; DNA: TGCGCCAGCAGCTTGGACACTGAGCAGTTCTTC; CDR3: CASSLDTEQFF
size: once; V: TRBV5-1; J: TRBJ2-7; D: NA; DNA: TGCGCCAGCAGCTTGGGTAACAGGGAGATTTTCCACGAGCAGTACTTC; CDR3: CASSLGNREIFHEQYF
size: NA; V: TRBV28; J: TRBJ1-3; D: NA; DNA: TGTGCCAGCGTGGGGGGGACCCTTGCTGGAAACACCATATATTTT; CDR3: CASVGGTLAGNTIYF
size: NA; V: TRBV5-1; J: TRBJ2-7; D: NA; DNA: TGCGCCAGCAGCTTGTTCGGAGGGGAAACCTCCTACGAGCAGTACTTC; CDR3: CASSLFGGETSYEQYF
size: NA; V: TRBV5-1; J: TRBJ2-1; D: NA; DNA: TGCGCCAGCAGCGTCAGGGACAATGAGCAGTTCTTC; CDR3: CASSVRDNEQFF
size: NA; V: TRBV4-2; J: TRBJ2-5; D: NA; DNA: TGTGCCAGCAGCCAAGGGGGAGTAGGAGGGGAGACCCAGTACTTC; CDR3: CASSQGGVGGETQYF
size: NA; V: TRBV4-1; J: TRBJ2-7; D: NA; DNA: TGCGCCAGCAGCCAAGGTCCCCAGGGAGGCTACGAGCAGTACTTC; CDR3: CASSQGPQGGYEQYF
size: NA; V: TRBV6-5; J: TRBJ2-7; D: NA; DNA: TGTGCCAGCAGTTACAACATCCAGCGGTACGAGCAGTACTTC; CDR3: CASSYNIQRYEQYF
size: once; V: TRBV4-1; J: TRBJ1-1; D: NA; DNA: TGCGCCAGCAGCCAACCGACCTCAGGGTTCGACACTGAAGCTTTCTTT; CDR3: CASSQPTSGFDTEAFF
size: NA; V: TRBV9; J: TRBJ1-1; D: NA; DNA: TGTGCCAGCAGCGTCTCAGGGGCAGTGAACACTGAAGCTTTCTTT; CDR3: CASSVSGAVNTEAFF
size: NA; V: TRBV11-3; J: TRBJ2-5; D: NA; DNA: TGTGCCAGCAGCTCAAGACCAGGGTTGACCCAGTACTTC; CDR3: CASSSRPGLTQYF
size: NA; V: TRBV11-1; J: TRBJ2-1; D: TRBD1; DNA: TGTGCCAGCAGTCCGACCCCAGACAGGGGGAATTACGATGAGCAGTTCTTC; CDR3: CASSPTPDRGNYDEQFF
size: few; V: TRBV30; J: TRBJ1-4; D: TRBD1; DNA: TGTGCCTGGAGTCGGGACAGTTTGAACGGAAAACTGTTTTTT; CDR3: CAWSRDSLNGKLFF
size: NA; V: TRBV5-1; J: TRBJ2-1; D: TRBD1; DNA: TGCGCCAGCAGCCCGGACAGGGCCTCCTACAATGAGCAGTTCTTC; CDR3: CASSPDRASYNEQFF
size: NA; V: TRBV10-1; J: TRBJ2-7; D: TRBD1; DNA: TGCGCCAGCAGCAACCGGGACAGGGGGTTTTACGAGCAGTACTTC; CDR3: CASSNRDRGFYEQYF
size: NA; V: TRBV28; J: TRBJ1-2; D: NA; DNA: TGTGCCAGCAGTTTCGCCAGGCCCATCTCTAACTATGGCTACACCTTC; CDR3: CASSFARPISNYGYTF
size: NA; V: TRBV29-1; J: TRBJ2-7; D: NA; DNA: TGCAGCGTTCGAATCGGGGACGAGCAGTACTTC; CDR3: CSVRIGDEQYF
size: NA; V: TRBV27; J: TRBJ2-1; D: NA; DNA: TGTGCCAGCCAGGACTCCTACAATGAGCAGTTCTTC; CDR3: CASQDSYNEQFF
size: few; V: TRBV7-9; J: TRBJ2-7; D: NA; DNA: TGTGCCAGCAGCTCTCCCTCTGGGGGGGCCCTCGAGCAGTACTTC; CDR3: CASSSPSGGALEQYF
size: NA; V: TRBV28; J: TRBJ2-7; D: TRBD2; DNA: TGTGCCAGCAGCCCATACTCCGAACTAGCGGGTCGTTACGAGCAGTACTTC; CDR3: CASSPYSELAGRYEQYF
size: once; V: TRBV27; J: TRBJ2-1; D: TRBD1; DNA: TGTGCCAGTTACTTACAGGGGTCGAGGGGTGAGCAGTTCTTC; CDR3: CASYLQGSRGEQFF
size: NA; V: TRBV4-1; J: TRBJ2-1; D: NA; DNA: TGCGCCAGCAGCCAAGAATGGGCTAGCGCCTCCTCCTACAATGAGCAGTTCTTC; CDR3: CASSQEWASASSYNEQFF
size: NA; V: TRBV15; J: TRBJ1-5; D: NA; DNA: TGTGCCACCAGCAGAGTCACGGGGGGTGCCCAGCCCCAGCATTTT; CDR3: CATSRVTGGAQPQHF
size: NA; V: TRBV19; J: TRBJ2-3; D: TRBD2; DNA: TGTGCCAGTAGTTTGGGACTAGCCAGCACAGATACGCAGTATTTT; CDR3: CASSLGLASTDTQYF